This T cell receptor (beta chain) was found in a study of human T cells and chemical hapten exposure. Study-level information: Subjects had 2% DPC placed on about 2 cm by about 2 cm of upper inner arm skin for sensitization. Recorded diagnoses among the mostly female patients were alopecia areata, totalis or universalis. Notes on the study in general: PT1 expanded TCR numbers rose with patch test score.

The sample's time point: pre-sensitization, week 0. The treatment: therapeutic diphenylcyclopropenone sensitization with weekly scalp DPC. TCRdb called the RACE reads again in MiXCR, with one record for every CDR3 protein. The top ten hold just over 2.5% of the sample, which has some 360,000 distinct CDR3 sequences, roughly 4.6% seen once. In its sample, this clonotype was seen a few times. The antigen remains unidentified. V was trimmed by 4 bases and J by 14 bases, leaving 14 bases between them. The CDR3 extends over 11 amino acids. This TCR derives from a woman between 45 and 65 years old with alopecia areata. Some clones in this sample may be carry-over from other donors' samples. Sequencing was performed on whole blood, taken in connection with sensitization to the hapten diphenylcyclopropenone (DPC). This chain connects TRBV12-3 or TRBV12-4 to TRBJ1-2, with D possibly TRBD1 on 5 matching bases. The CDR3 coding sequence is TGTGCCAGCAGTTCATCGGGGCTCTGTACCTTC. Amino acid sequence: CASSSSGLCTF.